Described below is a single T cell receptor (beta chain) sequence and its context. The data derive from a study of shared clonotypes between healthy human individuals. Clones were read by immunoSEQ multiplex PCR, and TCRdb kept only the in-frame ones, dropping some. The sample lists approximately 460,000 clones; roughly three quarters were seen once. This CDR3 is built from 17 residues. Germline CDR1 is LGHNA and CDR2 is YSLEER. V gave up 0 bases and J gave up 10 bases; unmatched junction bases: 12. V gene TRBV4-3 combines with J gene TRBJ2-1; 10 bases map to TRBD2. Sample: PBMCs. This receptor was taken from a woman between 40 and 50 years old in good health. Some clones in this sample may be carry-over from other donors' samples. The CDR3 here is CASSQDRSSGSYDEQFF. The DNA of the CDR3 is TGCGCCAGCAGCCAAGATCGATCTAGCGGGAGTTATGACGAGCAGTTCTTC.